This record covers a single TCR beta chain. The entry originates in a study of radiotherapy plus CTLA-4 blockade in lung cancer. The germline CDR1 and CDR2 sequences are KGHSH and LQKENI. CDR3 size: 13 residues. The V and J ends lost 2 bases and 6 bases respectively, with 10 bases between them. The protocol was immunoSEQ multiplex PCR, while the TCRdb copy is restricted to in-frame clones and leaves out a portion. Among around 91,000 clones, 80% to 90% were seen once, and the ten largest hold about 5.3%. Sequences were derived from peripheral blood, sampled from a patient treated with radiotherapy plus ipilimumab. V gene TRBV18 combines with J gene TRBJ1-1; D ambiguous. The sequence derives from a human donor with non-small cell lung cancer that progressed on radiotherapy plus ipilimumab. CDR3 region: CASSPVGLAEAFF. Here the CDR3 DNA reads TGTGCCAGCTCACCAGTAGGGTTGGCTGAAGCTTTCTTT. Variable domain in full (rest from reference TRBV18 and TRBJ1-1): NAGVMQNPRHLVRRRGQEARLRCSPMKGHSHVYWYRQLPEEGLKFMVYLQKENIIDESGMPKERFSAEFPKEGPSILRIQQVVRGDSAAYFCASSPVGLAEAFFGQGTRLTVV.